A selection of T cell receptor beta chains follows, all from one sample in a study of blood T cell repertoires in COVID-19. The table came from immunoSEQ multiplex PCR; TCRdb's copy has only in-frame clones and leaves some out. The repertoire consists of fewer than 400,000 clones, with roughly 85% occurring once and the leading ten covering under 2%. Input material: PBMCs or T cells enriched from blood (not recorded which). The source of these receptors is a woman aged 25 to 39 who had been exposed to COVID-19. Each CDR3 is given without its conserved first and last residue. The D gene is left open where the match is weak.

v_gene: TRBV9
d_gene: -
CDR3aa: ASSVDGGQEY

v_gene: TRBV5-1
d_gene: -
CDR3aa: ASRLENTEAF

v_gene: TRBV5-6
d_gene: -
CDR3aa: ASSTYTDPEVYNEQF

v_gene: TRBV29-1
d_gene: TRBD2
CDR3aa: SVVTSFYEQY

v_gene: TRBV5-1
d_gene: TRBD1
CDR3aa: ASSLRGDRETNYGYT

v_gene: TRBV6-5
d_gene: -
CDR3aa: ASSYSSANYGYT

v_gene: TRBV7-3
d_gene: TRBD2
CDR3aa: ASSLTGLDNEQF

v_gene: TRBV11-1
d_gene: TRBD2
CDR3aa: ASSSPSGRRNIQY

v_gene: TRBV11-2
d_gene: TRBD1
CDR3aa: ASSLGRGHTDTQY

v_gene: TRBV5-1
d_gene: -
CDR3aa: ASRDPRQGSGGYT

v_gene: TRBV6-5
d_gene: -
CDR3aa: ASTAVATNEKLF

v_gene: TRBV5-1
d_gene: -
CDR3aa: ASSLYTAANSPLH

v_gene: TRBV2
d_gene: -
CDR3aa: ASSDLAGDTYEQY

v_gene: TRBV4-2
d_gene: TRBD2
CDR3aa: ASSSQAGAQETQY

v_gene: TRBV5-4
d_gene: -
CDR3aa: ASSLVGPDTEAF

v_gene: TRBV24-1
d_gene: -
CDR3aa: ATSVTGLSSGELF

v_gene: TRBV27
d_gene: -
CDR3aa: ASSLASGGTEAF

v_gene: TRBV28
d_gene: -
CDR3aa: ASIPGGLGQAQH

v_gene: TRBV2
d_gene: TRBD2
CDR3aa: ASTPGLAVYEQY

v_gene: TRBV28
d_gene: TRBD1
CDR3aa: ASRDREKGYGYT

v_gene: TRBV10-2
d_gene: -
CDR3aa: ASSEKDTYEQY

v_gene: TRBV19
d_gene: TRBD1
CDR3aa: ASSPRQGGILTNYGYT

v_gene: TRBV9
d_gene: TRBD2
CDR3aa: ASGGLAGVGGELF

v_gene: TRBV30
d_gene: TRBD1
CDR3aa: AWSPGTENTGELF

v_gene: TRBV5-1
d_gene: TRBD1
CDR3aa: ASSRGTGDEVANEKLF

v_gene: TRBV6-5
d_gene: -
CDR3aa: AGRRGESQPQH

v_gene: TRBV2
d_gene: -
CDR3aa: ASSLDRAYEQY

v_gene: TRBV27
d_gene: -
CDR3aa: ASRGHSANTGELF

v_gene: TRBV27
d_gene: -
CDR3aa: ASSLNSWSGEQF

v_gene: TRBV28
d_gene: TRBD1
CDR3aa: ASSPAQGAAENEQF

v_gene: TRBV5-6
d_gene: -
CDR3aa: ASSLASTGELF

v_gene: TRBV7-3
d_gene: -
CDR3aa: ASSRQKNTEAF

v_gene: TRBV7-3
d_gene: TRBD1
CDR3aa: ASSVTGGLGEKLF

v_gene: TRBV4-3
d_gene: -
CDR3aa: ASSRGGYGGYT

v_gene: TRBV27
d_gene: -
CDR3aa: ASSATYTLANTEAF

v_gene: TRBV25-1
d_gene: TRBD1
CDR3aa: ASSATSGGIGYT

v_gene: TRBV14
d_gene: -
CDR3aa: ASSTGSSSNQPQH

v_gene: TRBV7-3
d_gene: TRBD2
CDR3aa: ASSLTGTSHIQY

v_gene: TRBV7-2
d_gene: TRBD1
CDR3aa: ASSFSVAGGDEQY

v_gene: TRBV9
d_gene: -
CDR3aa: ASSVDPGTYEQY

v_gene: TRBV6-5
d_gene: TRBD1
CDR3aa: ASRPPTGLVYEQY

v_gene: TRBV19
d_gene: -
CDR3aa: ASSSYRDITHEKLF

v_gene: TRBV28
d_gene: -
CDR3aa: ASSLVDRQQAF

v_gene: TRBV9
d_gene: -
CDR3aa: ASSVDSTGVFEQF

v_gene: TRBV19
d_gene: -
CDR3aa: ASSIGLSDTEAF

v_gene: TRBV28
d_gene: -
CDR3aa: ASSLTPRSTGRETQY

v_gene: TRBV10-3
d_gene: -
CDR3aa: AISGGAGDMS

v_gene: TRBV4-1
d_gene: -
CDR3aa: ASSQGLSPGGANVLT

v_gene: TRBV7-6
d_gene: TRBD2
CDR3aa: ASSLPASSGGNYEQY

v_gene: TRBV28
d_gene: TRBD1
CDR3aa: ASSLPDRVELF

v_gene: TRBV29-1
d_gene: TRBD1
CDR3aa: SVDLGGIYGYT

v_gene: TRBV6-5
d_gene: TRBD1
CDR3aa: ASSLLTGVNTEAF

v_gene: TRBV28
d_gene: -
CDR3aa: ASSLGRKTEAF

v_gene: TRBV5-1
d_gene: TRBD2
CDR3aa: ASSYGWTSGRPRTGELF